The entry below describes one TCR beta chain. What it binds is unknown. The sample is drawn from a study of T cell responses to AZD1222 COVID-19 vaccine. General study results and limits: Clonal diversity was possibly underestimated; the donors were predominantly white British and more often female. Increased Spike-specific TCR breadth and depth were observed after two AZD1222 doses.

Generated by immunoSEQ multiplex PCR, the TCRdb table keeps only in-frame clones and is missing some. Here the sample spans about 110,000 clones, approximately 85% being singletons. From germline, CDR1 is KGHDR and CDR2 SFDVKD. The CDR3 contains 13 residues. The germline V and J ends were trimmed by 3 bases and 4 bases, with 8 bases remaining between them. The specimen was peripheral blood, collected on day 0 of MenACWY control vaccination. The rearrangement uses TRBV24-1 and TRBJ1-1, with D possibly matching TRBD1 (6 bases). This clonotype originated in an adult in good health. CDR3: CATSDLQGTEAFF. DNA of the CDR3: TGTGCCACCAGTGATCTACAGGGCACTGAAGCTTTCTTT.